These 9 T cell receptor beta chains were all obtained from the same sample, sequenced in a study of T cells in Graves' hyperthyroidism and ophthalmopathy. What was amplified from RNA transcripts were TCR beta CDR3 regions. In the first-round RT-PCR of the TCR CDR3, the HTBI primer set was used. TCRdb passed the multiplex PCR reads through MiXCR, listing each CDR3 protein once. The top ten clones hold about 18% of a sample with hundreds of thousands of distinct CDR3 sequences, approximately 15% of them seen once. Sequences were obtained from blood. All receptors come from a woman under 30 with Graves' hyperthyroidism.

The rearrangement uses TRBV29-1 and TRBJ2-3; TRBD1 is a possible D gene (6 bases). The CDR3 consists of 14 residues. In germline, CDR1 is SQVTM, CDR2 ANQGSEA. Trimming stripped 5 bases from V and 0 bases from J, with 12 bases between. CDR3 protein: CSVRQVRSTDTQYF. CDR3 nucleotides: TGCAGCGTTAGACAGGTCAGAAGCACAGATACGCAGTATTTT.

This clonotype was recorded at least ten times. The rearrangement joins TRBV12-3 or TRBV12-4 to TRBJ2-1, with TRBD2 matching 11 bases. The CDR3 spans 17 residues. The J segment lost 5 bases and the V segment lost 1 base, leaving 7 bases of the junction unmatched. In DNA form, the CDR3 reads TGTGCCAGCAGTTTAGTGTTGGGACTAGCGGTTCACAATGAGCAGTTCTTC. The encoded protein is CASSLVLGLAVHNEQFF.

V is TRBV6-5 and J is TRBJ2-7, with D possibly being TRBD1 (7 bases). Germline loops: CDR1 MNHEY, CDR2 SVGAGI. V was pared by 8 bases and J by 0 bases, with 14 bases between. The CDR3 totals 14 residues. This chain's CDR3 is CASVGGQHSYEQYF. The CDR3 DNA sequence: TGTGCCAGCGTCGGGGGACAGCACTCCTACGAGCAGTACTTC.

This clonotype has ten or more counts. The V call is TRBV28, the J call TRBJ2-7, with D maybe TRBD1 (6 bases). From germline, CDR1 is MDHEN and CDR2 SYDVKM. The CDR3 extends over 13 amino acids. The ends were cut back, 7 bases at V and 5 bases at J, with 15 bases in the middle. CDR3 residues: CASKSPGQHEQYF. The CDR3 nucleotides read TGTGCCAGCAAATCACCGGGACAACACGAGCAGTACTTC.

This clonotype has more than one count but fewer than ten. V and J are TRBV19 and TRBJ2-7, with 10 bases lining up with TRBD2. CDR1 LNHDA and CDR2 SQIVND come from the germline V gene (reference sequence). This CDR3 contains 14 residues. V was clipped by 7 bases and J by 1 base; unmatched bases: 4. The DNA of the CDR3 is TGTGCCAGTAAGCAGCGGGGGGGATCCTACGAGCAGTACTTC. Protein product: CASKQRGGSYEQYF.

Concerning this clonotype itself: With a much larger clone just one base away, this may be a read error. V usage is TRBV30 and J usage is TRBJ2-2, with 7 nucleotides matching TRBD2. Germline assignment: CDR1 GTSNPN and CDR2 SVGIG (reference sequence). This CDR3 region has 13 residues. As DNA, the CDR3 is TGTGCCTGGAGTTCAGGCCAAGGGAGGGACCTGTTTTTT. Amino acids: CAWSSGQGRDLFF.

At least ten counts were recorded for this clonotype. The CDR3 spells CASSGANRGQTEAFF. The CDR3, as DNA: TGTGCCAGCAGCGGAGCTAACAGGGGGCAGACTGAAGCTTTCTTT. The chain joins TRBV27 to TRBJ1-1; TRBD1 matches 9 bases. CDR1 and CDR2 (germline): MNHEY, SMNVEV (reference sequence). CDR3 length: 15 amino acids. With 6 bases clipped from V and 5 bases from J, the junction kept 10 bases outside the gene matches.

This clonotype has a count of ten or more. The chain carries TRBV2 and TRBJ2-2; a possible D gene is TRBD1 (5 bases). Germline V CDR1 and CDR2: SNHLY, FYNNEI. The CDR3 loop spans 15 amino acids. V lost 2 bases to trimming and J lost 5 bases, with 12 bases between them. CDR3 bases: TGTGCCAGCAGTGAACACAGGAGCGAAACCGGGGAGCTGTTTTTT. This gives the protein CASSEHRSETGELFF.

The chain recombines TRBV7-9 with TRBJ1-4, with 7 positions matching TRBD1. Germline V lookup: CDR1 SEHNR, CDR2 FQNEAQ (reference sequence). This CDR3 has 11 residues. Trimming cost V 9 bases and J 9 bases; bases outside gene matches: 4. The CDR3 sequence: CASGTVQKLFF. For the CDR3, the DNA is TGTGCCAGTGGGACAGTCCAAAAACTGTTTTTT.